The 12 T cell receptor beta chains listed next were all sequenced from one sample in a study of blood T cells in healthy people across ages. A second about 6 to 12 cycle PCR used barcoded and J-beta primers. From the 5' RACE reads, TCRdb called clonotypes with MiXCR, one entry per CDR3 protein. The profile shows about 1.8 million distinct CDR3 sequences, about 50% of them singletons. Sequencing was carried out using blood. The receptors come from a woman between 40 and 55 years old in good health.

The rearrangement joins TRBV19 to TRBJ2-4; D ambiguous. Near its end, the DNA agrees better with TRBJ2-7, so the J call may be wrong. CDR1 and CDR2 from the germline V gene are LNHDA and SQIVND (reference sequence). The CDR3 has 13 residues. The CDR3: CASSIDRRYEQYF. The CDR3 DNA reads TGTGCCAGTAGTATAGATCGCAGATACGAGCAGTACTTC.

This chain uses TRBV7-9 with TRBJ2-1, with TRBD1 as a possible D gene (7 bases). The CDR3 is made up of 14 amino acids. Germline values: CDR1 SEHNR, CDR2 FQNEAQ (reference sequence). The V end was cut by 4 bases, the J end by 8 bases, with 15 bases between. The CDR3 DNA is TGTGCCAGCAGCTCGACAGGGTGGAGGGATGAGCAGTTCTTC. Encoded protein: CASSSTGWRDEQFF.

The V call is TRBV4-2, the J call TRBJ2-7; the D gene is possibly TRBD2 (6 bases). The better agreement between TRBJ2-5 and the DNA end casts doubt on the J call. CDR3 size: 16 residues. CDR1 and CDR2 from the germline V gene are LGHNA and YNFKEQ. The CDR3 here is CASSQEFQLASETQYF. The CDR3 region has the DNA TGTGCCAGCAGCCAAGAATTTCAGCTAGCGAGTGAGACCCAGTACTTC.

The chain joins TRBV20-1 to TRBJ2-3; 9 bases line up with TRBD2. Germline V CDR1 and CDR2: DFQATT, SNEGSKA (reference sequence). This CDR3 contains 16 residues. The trim removed 0 bases at V and 4 bases at J, leaving 8 bases unmatched. In DNA, the CDR3 is TGCAGTGCTAGAGATGAAGCGGGGGGACGATCAGATACGCAGTATTTT. This translates into CSARDEAGGRSDTQYF.

This chain joins TRBV24-1 and TRBJ2-4; D is perhaps TRBD1 (6 bases). Germline V gene data show CDR1 as KGHDR and CDR2 as SFDVKD. V lost 3 bases, J lost 13 bases, and 21 bases lay in between. The CDR3 is 15 residues long. CDR3 in DNA: TGTGCCACCAGTGATCGGGACACAATTTACAATGAGCAGTACTTC. This translates into CATSDRDTIYNEQYF.

This clonotype was detected a few times. The gene calls are TRBV20-1 and TRBJ2-3; 7 bases line up with TRBD2. Trimming cost V 3 bases and J 3 bases; bases outside gene matches: 9. This CDR3 contains 15 residues. Per the germline V gene, CDR1 is DFQATT and CDR2 is SNEGSKA (reference sequence). CDR3 region: CSASSGTKLTDTQYF. The CDR3 DNA is TGCAGTGCTAGTTCCGGGACTAAATTGACAGATACGCAGTATTTT.

This clonotype was found a few times. The rearrangement uses TRBV4-3 and TRBJ2-7, with D maybe TRBD2 (6 bases). The V end lost 4 bases, the J end lost 4 bases, and 17 bases lay between the germline ends. The CDR3 runs 15 residues. CDR1 and CDR2 from the germline V gene are LGHNA and YSLEER. The CDR3, as DNA: TGCGCCAGCAGCCCCTCCGGGACGGGACTGTACGAGCAGTACTTC. This translates into CASSPSGTGLYEQYF.

This clonotype was recorded many times. The chain employs TRBV18 and TRBJ2-3, with no clear D. Germline V lookup: CDR1 KGHSH, CDR2 LQKENI. The CDR3 has 11 residues. The ends were cut back, 3 bases at V and 5 bases at J, with 3 bases in the middle. The CDR3 sequence is CASSPKDTQYF. The DNA of the CDR3 is TGTGCCAGCTCACCCAAAGATACGCAGTATTTT.

Here the CDR3 reads CASSEISGGAYEQFF. CDR3 nucleotides: TGTGCCAGCAGTGAAATTAGCGGGGGGGCCTATGAGCAGTTCTTC. The chain is built from TRBV28 and TRBJ2-1; 11 bases match TRBD2. V shed 5 bases and J 8 bases; nucleotides not matched to a gene: 8. CDR1 and CDR2 (germline): MDHEN, SYDVKM. The CDR3 totals 15 residues.

The V gene is TRBV6-1, the J gene TRBJ2-4; D possibly corresponds to TRBD1 (5 bases). The V end lost 9 bases, the J end lost 1 base, and 16 bases lay between the germline ends. Germline-derived CDR1 and CDR2 are MNHNS and SASEGT. The CDR3 is 15 residues long. The CDR3 loop reads CASRQWGQAKNIQYF. The CDR3 DNA sequence: TGTGCCAGTCGGCAGTGGGGCCAGGCCAAAAACATTCAGTACTTC.

This clonotype turned up a few times. The chain couples TRBV6-2 or TRBV6-3 to TRBJ2-7; 7 positions match TRBD1. The ends lost 5 bases at V and 3 bases at J; junction bases unmatched: 16. This CDR3 comprises 17 residues. Germline CDR1 and CDR2: MNHEY and SVGEGT. CDR3 bases: TGTGCCAGCAGTCAACCCCCCGGGACAGCGAAGGGCTACGAGCAGTACTTC. This sequence encodes CASSQPPGTAKGYEQYF.

The CDR3 nucleotides are TGTGCCATCAGTGCGACAGGGGTGAATGAAAAACTGTTTTTT. Its translation: CAISATGVNEKLFF. The chain combines TRBV10-3 with TRBJ1-4; 8 bases are a match to TRBD1. Germline CDR1 is ENHRY and CDR2 is SYGVKD. V was clipped by 4 bases and J by 5 bases; unmatched bases: 3. This CDR3 region has 14 residues.